The present T cell receptor (beta chain) was sequenced within a study of blood T cell repertoires in COVID-19. At the level of the study: T cells, B-cell-depleted T cells, or PBMCs supplied cDNA or gDNA.

This CDR3 spans 14 amino acids. Trimming cost V 10 bases and J 4 bases, with 19 bases left between them. Per germline, CDR1 SEHNR and CDR2 FQNEAQ (reference sequence). Source study methods: How many nucleated cells were present was estimated from reference gene primer amplification. Only in-frame clones appear in the TCRdb table, and some are missing; sequencing was by immunoSEQ multiplex PCR. That table supplies the V and J calls and clone size; D and trimming were determined from the DNA. Here the sample spans around 140,000 clones, over 70% being singletons. The J gene is TRBJ2-5, the V gene TRBV7-9; D may be TRBD1 (6 bases). Sequencing input: peripheral blood. This TCR was recovered from a man aged 50 or older who had recovered from COVID-19. The CDR3 coding sequence is TGTGCCACTACCGATCTGGGGGCATCAGAGACCCAGTACTTC. This gives the protein CATTDLGASETQYF.